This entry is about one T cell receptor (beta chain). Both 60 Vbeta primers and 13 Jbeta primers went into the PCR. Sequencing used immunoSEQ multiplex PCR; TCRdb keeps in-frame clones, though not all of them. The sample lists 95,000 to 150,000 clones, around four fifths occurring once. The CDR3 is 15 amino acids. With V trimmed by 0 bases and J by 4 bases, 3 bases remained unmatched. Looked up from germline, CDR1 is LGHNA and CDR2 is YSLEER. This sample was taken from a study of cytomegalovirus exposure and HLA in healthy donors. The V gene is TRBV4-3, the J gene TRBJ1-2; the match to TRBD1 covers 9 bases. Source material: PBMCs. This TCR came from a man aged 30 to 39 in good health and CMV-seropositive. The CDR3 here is CASSQEGQGVYGYTF. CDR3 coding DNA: TGCGCCAGCAGCCAAGAGGGACAGGGCGTCTATGGCTACACCTTC.